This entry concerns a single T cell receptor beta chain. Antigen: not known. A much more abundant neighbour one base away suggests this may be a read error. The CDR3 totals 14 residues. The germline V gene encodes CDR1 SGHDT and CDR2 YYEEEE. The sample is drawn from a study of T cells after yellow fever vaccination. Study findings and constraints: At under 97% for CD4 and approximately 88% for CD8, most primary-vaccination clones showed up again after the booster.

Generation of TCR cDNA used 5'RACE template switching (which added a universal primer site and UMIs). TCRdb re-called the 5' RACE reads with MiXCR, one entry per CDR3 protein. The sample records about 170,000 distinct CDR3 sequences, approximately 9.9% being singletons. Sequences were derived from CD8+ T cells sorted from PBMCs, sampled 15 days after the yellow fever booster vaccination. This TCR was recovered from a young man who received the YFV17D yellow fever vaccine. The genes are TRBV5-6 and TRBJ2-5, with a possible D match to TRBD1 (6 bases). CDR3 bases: TGTACCAGCAGCTTCGGCAGGGGATATGAGACCCAGTACTTC. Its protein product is CTSSFGRGYETQYF.